A single sample gave rise to the 7 T cell receptor beta chains below, sequenced in a study of T cell changes during pregnancy in multiple sclerosis. Produced via immunoSEQ multiplex PCR; TCRdb's table is partial and in-frame only. This table has tens of thousands of clones, about 89% appearing once. The sample here was peripheral blood, taken in the first trimester of pregnancy. These receptors all come from a female donor in good health, enrolled as a control in a pregnancy study.

J is TRBJ1-2 and V is TRBV6-6; 7 bases line up with TRBD1. Germline V CDR1 and CDR2: MNHNY, SVGAGI (reference sequence). The CDR3 totals 14 residues. V was clipped by 0 bases and J by 5 bases; unmatched bases: 3. The CDR3 is CASSYSDRQYGYTF. The CDR3, as DNA: TGTGCCAGCAGTTACTCGGACAGGCAGTATGGCTACACCTTC.

The chain uses TRBV2 and TRBJ2-1; the match to TRBD2 covers 13 bases. The ends lost 1 base at V and 7 bases at J; junction bases unmatched: 1. This CDR3 contains 15 residues. The germline CDR1 and CDR2 sequences are SNHLY and FYNNEI. The chain's CDR3 is CASSEGLAGGNEQFF. The CDR3 coding sequence is TGTGCCAGCAGTGAAGGACTAGCGGGAGGAAATGAGCAGTTCTTC.

The genes are TRBV6-5 and TRBJ2-4; D remains ambiguous. CDR1 is MNHEY and CDR2 is SVGAGI in the germline V gene. V lost 5 bases to trimming and J lost 0 bases, with 11 bases between them. The CDR3 sequence is 15 residues long. The CDR3, as DNA: TGTGCCAGCAGTCAGAGGTCCGTAGCCAAAAACATTCAGTACTTC. Translation: CASSQRSVAKNIQYF.

The chain is built from TRBV7-2 and TRBJ1-2; no definite D call. Between the trimmed V and J ends, which lost 0 bases and 3 bases, there was a span of 8 bases. The CDR3 consists of 14 residues. Germline V gene lookup returns CDR1 SGHTA and CDR2 FQGNSA. The CDR3 nucleotides read TGTGCCAGCAGCTTAGCGATTACGGACTATGGCTACACCTTC. Its translation: CASSLAITDYGYTF.

This rearrangement joins TRBV6-1 to TRBJ1-3; a possible D gene is TRBD1 (6 bases). CDR3 size: 15 residues. Trimming pared 3 bases from V and 2 bases from J, leaving 11 bases between. Germline V CDR1 and CDR2: MNHNS, SASEGT. The CDR3 sequence is CASSEDRTTGNTIYF. In nucleotides, the CDR3 is TGTGCCAGCAGTGAGGACAGAACTACTGGAAACACCATATATTTT.

The CDR3 loop is CSAGLNHEQYF. The CDR3 region has the DNA TGCAGCGCTGGACTAAACCACGAGCAGTACTTC. This chain links TRBV29-1 with TRBJ2-7; a possible D gene is TRBD2 (6 bases). CDR1 and CDR2 from the germline V gene are SQVTM and ANQGSEA. The V end was cut by 7 bases, the J end by 5 bases, with 12 bases between. The CDR3 is 11 amino acids.

The V gene is TRBV5-1, the J gene TRBJ2-1; a weak D match, TRBD2 (6 bases). Between the trimmed V and J ends, which lost 7 bases and 5 bases, there was a span of 13 bases. CDR3 length equals 13 residues. Germline V gene sequence: CDR1 SGHRS, CDR2 YFSETQ. Written as DNA, the CDR3 is TGCGCCAGCTTTCTAGCGCAAGACAATGAGCAGTTCTTC. Translated: CASFLAQDNEQFF.